The clone carrying this T cell receptor (beta chain) came up a few times. Its antigen is unidentified. The data originate from a study of T cell repertoires in cytomegalovirus infection. Overall study context: Use of recently identified HLA-C-restricted and well-studied HLA-B-restricted CMV epitopes was part of the study. Public TCR beta signatures marked donors with CMV infection and the matching HLA.

TCRdb ran MiXCR on the reads and lists one entry per CDR3 protein. The sample comprises approximately 600,000 distinct CDR3 sequences, about 39% of which are singletons, and 48% rests with the top ten. Overall study results and limits: CMV-specific HLA-C-restricted TCR beta clonotypes dominated the ex vivo response. Identification of carriers of CMV plus the relevant HLA was achieved through cumulative public TCR beta family frequency.

Per germline, CDR1 MNHEY and CDR2 SMNVEV (reference sequence). With V trimmed by 6 bases and J by 2 bases, 7 bases remained unmatched. The length of the CDR3 is 15 residues. The source is a human donor in good health (CMV status not recorded). Some clones in this sample may be carry-over from other donors' samples. The sample in question was cultured PBMCs, obtained from culture after CMV antigen stimulation. This chain connects TRBV27 to TRBJ2-3; 8 positions agree with TRBD2. CDR3 sequence (DNA): TGTGCCAGCAGCGTAATAGCGGGGTTCACAGATACGCAGTATTTT. Its protein product is CASSVIAGFTDTQYF.